This TCR beta chain was identified during a study of control samples from healthy donors and cancer patients (dated by TCRdb to 2018 to 2021). Library preparation was by the immunoSEQ multiplex PCR assay. As stored in TCRdb, this immuneACCESS dataset retains in-frame rearrangements with V and J assigned. A fraction of the clones does not appear; measured against another copy, unresolved V genes explain less than half of the discrepancy, and the remainder lacks a known reason. Recorded for this sample are approximately 140,000 clones; under 95% of them occurred a single time. Of the sample, 4.5% to 6% falls within the top ten clones. Concerning this clone itself: Its antigen is unknown. Base qualities are not at hand, and no much larger clone is one base apart.

This TCR was sampled from a man younger than 30 in good health. Sequences were obtained from blood.

The CDR3 corresponds to CAISLDRAVDTEAFF. Here is the DNA: TGTGCCATCAGCTTGGACAGGGCGGTGGACACTGAAGCTTTCTTT. The rearrangement combines TRBV10-3 with TRBJ1-1; 8 middle bases align to TRBD1. Here V drops 6 bases and J drops 3 bases, and the junction holds 9 bases not matched to any gene. Taken from the germline V gene, the CDR1 and CDR2 loops are ENHRY and SYGVKD. Including cysteine and phenylalanine, the CDR3 has 15 amino acids. The only DNA kept is the CDR3, 45 bases in frame from the first base.